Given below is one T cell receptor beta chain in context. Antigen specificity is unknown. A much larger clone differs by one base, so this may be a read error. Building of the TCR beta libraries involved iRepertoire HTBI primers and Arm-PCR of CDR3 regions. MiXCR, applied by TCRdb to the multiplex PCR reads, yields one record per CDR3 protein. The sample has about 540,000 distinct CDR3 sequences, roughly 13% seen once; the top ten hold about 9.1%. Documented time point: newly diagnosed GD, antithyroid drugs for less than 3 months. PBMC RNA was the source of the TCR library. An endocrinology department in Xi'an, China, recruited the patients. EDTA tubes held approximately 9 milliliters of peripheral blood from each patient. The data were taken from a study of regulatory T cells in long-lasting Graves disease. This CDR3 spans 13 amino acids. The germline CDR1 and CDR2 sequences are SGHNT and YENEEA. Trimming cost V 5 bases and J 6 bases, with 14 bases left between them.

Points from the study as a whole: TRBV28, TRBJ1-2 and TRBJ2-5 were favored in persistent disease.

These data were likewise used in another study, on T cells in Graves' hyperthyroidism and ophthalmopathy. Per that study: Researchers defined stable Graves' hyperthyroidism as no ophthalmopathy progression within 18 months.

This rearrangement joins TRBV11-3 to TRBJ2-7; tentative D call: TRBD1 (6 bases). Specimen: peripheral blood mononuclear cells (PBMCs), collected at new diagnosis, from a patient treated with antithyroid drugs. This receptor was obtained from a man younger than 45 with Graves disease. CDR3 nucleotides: TGTGCCAGCAGCCACGAACAGGGATCCGAGCAGTACTTC. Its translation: CASSHEQGSEQYF. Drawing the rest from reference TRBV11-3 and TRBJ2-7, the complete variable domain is EAGVVQSPRYKIIEKKQPVAFWCNPISGHNTLYWYLQNLGQGPELLIRYENEEAVDDSQLPKDRFSAERLKGVDSTLKIQPAELGDSAVYLCASSHEQGSEQYFGPGTRLTVT.